This TCR beta chain was captured in a study of Ad26.COV2.S vaccination and SARS-CoV-2 variants. Study-wide findings and caveats: With respect to non-spike TCR breadth, vaccine and placebo recipients were similar.

Concerning this clone: Its cognate antigen is unknown.

V was clipped by 8 bases and J by 7 bases, with 17 bases between them. The CDR3 is made up of 13 amino acids. CDR1 and CDR2 (germline): MNHEY, SVGAGI. Only in-frame clones appear in the TCRdb table, and some are missing; sequencing was by immunoSEQ multiplex PCR. The sample has 350,000 to 400,000 clones, about 91% seen once. Treatment: roughly 19 received Ad26.COV2.S at low or high dose, single or two shots; a few received placebo; per-sample allocation not given. The samples date from day 63 after the first vaccine or placebo injection. This chain links TRBV6-5 with TRBJ2-5, with D unresolved. The receptor was derived from a person aged 18-65 years who received the Ad26.COV2.S COVID-19 vaccine or a placebo. Sample: peripheral blood, taken in a trial of Ad26.COV2.S vaccine versus placebo. CDR3 amino acids: CASSESQVGTQYF. The CDR3 bases are TGTGCCAGCTCCGAATCTCAGGTTGGGACCCAGTACTTC.